The 21 T cell receptor beta chains below all came from one sample that was sequenced in a study of cytomegalovirus exposure and HLA in healthy donors. The PCR made use of 60 Vbeta and 13 Jbeta primers. Here immunoSEQ multiplex PCR was the method, and the copy in TCRdb shows in-frame clones only, minus some. The sample yields approximately 160,000 clones, roughly 80% seen once. The sequenced sample was PBMCs. Receptors originate from a human donor in good health.

This clone was detected once. V gene TRBV9 combines with J gene TRBJ1-2; unclear D gene. The V end was cut by 0 bases, the J end by 4 bases, with 13 bases between. Germline V CDR1 and CDR2: SGDLS, YYNGEE. The CDR3 contains 15 residues. The CDR3 here is CASSVAADIPYGYTF. In nucleotides, the CDR3 is TGTGCCAGCAGCGTAGCTGCAGACATTCCCTATGGCTACACCTTC. The complete variable domain, with remaining parts taken from reference TRBV9 and TRBJ1-2, reads DSGVTQTPKHLITATGQRVTLRCSPRSGDLSVYWYQQSLDQGLQFLIQYYNGEERAKGNILERFSAQQFPDLHSELNLSSLELGDSALYFCASSVAADIPYGYTFGSGTRLTVV.

This sequence joins TRBV4-1 and TRBJ2-4; tentative D call: TRBD2 (6 bases). Looked up from germline, CDR1 is MGHRA and CDR2 is YSYEKL. V gave up 0 bases and J gave up 6 bases, with 12 bases separating them. This CDR3 region has 15 residues. CDR3 loop: CASSQDAGRTNIQYF. The DNA for the CDR3 is TGCGCCAGCAGCCAAGATGCGGGGAGGACAAACATTCAGTACTTC.

The chain couples TRBV27 to TRBJ1-1, with TRBD1 as a possible D gene (6 bases). The germline V and J ends were trimmed by 3 bases and 2 bases, with 10 bases remaining between them. The CDR3 is made up of 14 amino acids. CDR1 is MNHEY and CDR2 is SMNVEV in the germline V gene (reference sequence). CDR3 region: CASSFGGRNTEAFF. The CDR3 nucleotides read TGTGCCAGCAGTTTTGGGGGCAGAAACACTGAAGCTTTCTTT.

The J gene is TRBJ2-5, the V gene TRBV6-6, with no clear D. The CDR3 length is 15 residues. Per the germline V gene, CDR1 is MNHNY and CDR2 is SVGAGI (reference sequence). Trimming pared 0 bases from V and 9 bases from J, leaving 17 bases between. CDR3 coding DNA: TGTGCCAGCAGTTACTCGCGACTCCCCCTGGGTGCCCAGTACTTC. Translated: CASSYSRLPLGAQYF.

The gene calls are TRBV5-4 and TRBJ2-3; 7 nucleotides line up with TRBD2. V trimming: 5 bases; J trimming: 6 bases; junction bases outside the gene matches: 3. This CDR3 contains 12 residues. Per the germline V gene, CDR1 is SGHNT and CDR2 is YYREEE (reference sequence). The CDR3 nucleotides are TGTGCCAGCAGGGGGGAGGGGGATACGCAGTATTTT. Its protein is CASRGEGDTQYF.

The J gene is TRBJ1-1, the V gene TRBV27; D remains unclear. CDR1 is MNHEY and CDR2 is SMNVEV in the germline V gene (reference sequence). CDR3 length equals 14 residues. The germline V and J ends were trimmed by 3 bases and 0 bases, with 8 bases remaining between them. CDR3 in amino acids: CASSFSGLNTEAFF. CDR3 sequence (DNA): TGTGCCAGCAGTTTTAGCGGACTGAACACTGAAGCTTTCTTT.

This chain links TRBV2 with TRBJ2-7; 7 nucleotides agree with TRBD1. Germline V gives CDR1 SNHLY, CDR2 FYNNEI. The CDR3 loop spans 14 amino acids. Germline trimming cut 9 bases from V and 0 bases from J; bases unmatched to any gene: 8. This CDR3 is CARRQGSSSYEQYF. The CDR3, as DNA: TGTGCCAGACGACAGGGATCGAGCTCCTACGAGCAGTACTTC.

CDR3 in amino acids: CASSQDLPGLAAGELFF. The CDR3, as DNA: TGCGCCAGCAGCCAAGATTTGCCGGGACTAGCCGCCGGGGAGCTGTTTTTT. V usage is TRBV4-3 and J usage is TRBJ2-2, with TRBD2 identical over 9 bases. The CDR3 spans 17 residues. Trimming cost V 0 bases and J 6 bases; bases outside gene matches: 8. Germline V gene data show CDR1 as LGHNA and CDR2 as YSLEER.

The V gene is TRBV7-9, the J gene TRBJ1-2; TRBD1 might be the D (6 bases). The CDR3 totals 13 residues. CDR1 is SEHNR and CDR2 is FQNEAQ in the germline V gene (reference sequence). Trimming pared 3 bases from V and 4 bases from J, leaving 9 bases between. The chain's CDR3 is CASSLGQGYGYTF. CDR3 sequence (DNA): TGTGCCAGCAGCTTGGGACAAGGCTATGGCTACACCTTC.

The rearrangement uses TRBV5-4 and TRBJ2-7, with 7 bases lining up with TRBD1. J lost 2 bases, V lost 4 bases, and 9 bases had no gene match. CDR1 and CDR2 from the germline V gene are SGHNT and YYREEE (reference sequence). The CDR3 totals 15 residues. The CDR3 loop is CASSPSRDRPYEQYF. DNA of the CDR3: TGTGCCAGCAGCCCAAGTCGGGACAGACCCTACGAGCAGTACTTC.

This clone has more than one count but fewer than ten. The chain has TRBV10-2 and TRBJ2-2, with 9 bases fitting TRBD2. The trim removed 3 bases at V and 1 base at J, leaving 6 bases unmatched. This CDR3 spans 17 amino acids. In germline, CDR1 is WSHSY, CDR2 SAAADI. CDR3 region: CASSDPAGGRNTGELFF. The CDR3 bases are TGCGCCAGCAGTGATCCAGCGGGGGGACGGAACACCGGGGAGCTGTTTTTT.

A remark on this clone: At one end, the junction sequence differs from germline, possibly due to a read error. The rearrangement uses TRBV5-1 and TRBJ1-2, with TRBD1 as a possible D gene (6 bases). Germline V gives CDR1 SGHRS, CDR2 YFSETQ. The CDR3 is 13 residues long. CDR3 DNA sequence: TGCGCCAGCAGCTCTGGACAGTACTATGGCTACCCCTTC. It is translated as CASSSGQYYGYPF. Complete variable domain (other parts from reference TRBV5-1 and TRBJ1-2): KAGVTQTPRYLIKTRGQQVTLSCSPISGHRSVSWYQQTPGQGLQFLFEYFSETQRNKGNFPGRFSGRQFSNSRSEMNVSTLELGDSALYLCASSSGQYYGYPFGSGTRLTVV.

The V call is TRBV9, the J call TRBJ2-3, with D perhaps TRBD2 (7 bases). CDR3 length: 15 amino acids. The germline CDR1 and CDR2 sequences are SGDLS and YYNGEE. Trimming shortened V by 0 bases and J by 5 bases, and 13 bases separated the two germline ends. CDR3 amino acids: CASSVAREGGDTQYF. CDR3 coding DNA: TGTGCCAGCAGCGTAGCCAGGGAGGGGGGAGATACGCAGTATTTT.

This clone was observed a handful of times. This chain joins TRBV28 and TRBJ1-5; D ambiguous. This CDR3 is built from 12 residues. Germline V gene sequence: CDR1 MDHEN, CDR2 SYDVKM. V lost 5 bases, J lost 7 bases, and 9 bases lay in between. CDR3 amino acids: CASSVTGQPQHF. The CDR3 coding sequence is TGTGCCAGCAGTGTCACGGGGCAGCCCCAGCATTTT.

This clone was observed once. The V and J genes are TRBV5-1 and TRBJ2-5, with TRBD1 matching 8 bases. This CDR3 comprises 15 residues. CDR1 and CDR2 (germline): SGHRS, YFSETQ. Germline trimming cut 3 bases from V and 3 bases from J; bases unmatched to any gene: 7. The CDR3 DNA follows: TGCGCCAGCAGCTCGCCCGGGACAGGAGAAGAGACCCAGTACTTC. Its translation: CASSSPGTGEETQYF.

This clone was seen a handful of times. This rearrangement joins TRBV29-1 to TRBJ1-1; D unclear. The germline V gene encodes CDR1 SQVTM and CDR2 ANQGSEA. This CDR3 is built from 14 residues. The CDR3 DNA sequence: TGCAGTGTGACCCCTCTACTACAGAACACTGAAGCTTTCTTT. Amino acid sequence: CSVTPLLQNTEAFF.

This CDR3 reads CASSNNREGYTF. The CDR3 region has the DNA TGTGCCAGCAGTAATAACAGGGAGGGCTACACCTTC. V usage is TRBV6-5 and J usage is TRBJ1-2; D is perhaps TRBD1 (6 bases). This CDR3 spans 12 amino acids. Germline assignment: CDR1 MNHEY and CDR2 SVGAGI. With 5 bases removed from V and 8 bases from J, the gap between germline ends came to 12 bases.

This chain connects TRBV2 to TRBJ1-4; 8 bases line up with TRBD1. CDR1 and CDR2 (germline): SNHLY, FYNNEI. Trimming took 4 bases from V and 8 from J; bases not matched to a gene: 6. The CDR3 has 14 residues. DNA of the CDR3: TGTGCCAGCAGTGTCGGCAGGGGGCAAGAAAAACTGTTTTTT. Translated: CASSVGRGQEKLFF.

The chain links TRBV15 to TRBJ1-2, with 8 bases matching TRBD1. Per germline, CDR1 LNHNV and CDR2 YYDKDF (reference sequence). CDR3 length equals 16 residues. J gave up 8 bases and V 4 bases, and 15 bases lay outside the gene matches. The CDR3 protein is CATSTRRGGQGRGYTF. The DNA of the CDR3 is TGTGCCACCAGCACCCGGAGAGGTGGACAGGGCCGAGGCTACACCTTC.

This chain uses TRBV29-1 with TRBJ2-6, with D perhaps matching TRBD1 (6 bases). The germline V and J ends were trimmed by 3 bases and 3 bases, with 12 bases remaining between them. The CDR3 consists of 15 residues. Germline V gene data show CDR1 as SQVTM and CDR2 as ANQGSEA. The CDR3 is CSVDLGGDGANVLTF. Here the CDR3 DNA reads TGCAGCGTTGATTTAGGGGGAGATGGGGCCAACGTCCTGACTTTC.

The chain joins TRBV7-8 to TRBJ2-7; D perhaps matches TRBD1 (6 bases). There are 16 residues in the CDR3. Per germline, CDR1 SGHVS and CDR2 FQNEAQ. Trimming removed 2 bases from V and 7 bases from J, with 21 bases in between. CDR3 nucleotide sequence: TGTGCCAGCAGCTTATTTGGGTGTTGGGGGCCCTGGGAGCAGTACTTC. Its translation is CASSLFGCWGPWEQYF.